One and the same sample provided the 25 T cell receptor beta chains below, sequenced in a study of T cells in Graves' hyperthyroidism and ophthalmopathy. TCR beta CDR3 regions were amplified from RNA. HTBI primers were the set used in a first-round RT-PCR of the TCR CDR3. TCRdb independently ran MiXCR on the multiplex PCR reads; one entry per CDR3 protein. In the table there are some 200,000 distinct CDR3 sequences, roughly a sixth of which are singletons. The sequencing sample was made of blood. The receptors were sampled from a man aged 50-59 years with Graves' hyperthyroidism.

This clonotype was observed a few times. The chain couples TRBV19 to TRBJ2-7; TRBD1 agrees at 7 bases. The CDR3 covers 16 residues. The germline CDR1 and CDR2 sequences are LNHDA and SQIVND (reference sequence). Trimming removed 5 bases from V and 0 bases from J; junction bases left unmatched: 10. The CDR3 loop is CASSHRTGVISYEQYF. DNA for the CDR3: TGTGCCAGTAGTCACCGTACAGGGGTAATCTCCTACGAGCAGTACTTC. The complete variable domain, with remaining parts taken from reference TRBV19 and TRBJ2-7, reads DGGITQSPKYLFRKEGQNVTLSCEQNLNHDAMYWYRQDPGQGLRLIYYSQIVNDFQKGDIAEGYSVSREKKESFPLTVTSAQKNPTAFYLCASSHRTGVISYEQYFGPGTRLTVT.

At least ten counts were recorded for this clonotype. The V call is TRBV18, the J call TRBJ1-4; 8 bases map to TRBD1. V was pared by 0 bases and J by 7 bases, with 4 bases of the junction left unmatched. CDR1 is KGHSH, CDR2 LQKENI, per germline. This CDR3 is 15 amino acids long. The CDR3, as DNA: TGTGCCAGCTCACCACCGGACAGGGCGGCTGAAAAACTGTTTTTT. Protein sequence: CASSPPDRAAEKLFF.

The V gene is TRBV15, the J gene TRBJ2-1; the match to TRBD1 covers 7 bases. The V gene's germline CDR1 is LNHNV and CDR2 YYDKDF (reference sequence). The CDR3 spans 14 residues. Germline trimming cut 6 bases from V and 7 bases from J; bases unmatched to any gene: 9. In DNA form, the CDR3 reads TGTGCCACCAGGGGGACAGCCTTAGGGAATGAGCAGTTCTTC. Translated: CATRGTALGNEQFF.

This clonotype occurred a few times. The chain carries TRBV10-3 and TRBJ2-5; 10 bases are shared with TRBD1. V was pared by 9 bases and J by 1 base, with 2 bases of the junction left unmatched. The CDR3 runs to 13 residues. Germline CDR1 and CDR2: ENHRY and SYGVKD. This CDR3 is CAIWDRGQETQYF. The CDR3 DNA reads TGTGCCATTTGGGACAGGGGCCAAGAGACCCAGTACTTC.

This clonotype has at least ten counts. The chain joins TRBV11-2 to TRBJ1-2; possible D gene TRBD1, 6 bases. V lost 5 bases and J 6 bases, leaving 13 bases between the germline ends. This CDR3 has 13 amino acids. The germline gives CDR1 SGHAT, CDR2 FQNNGV. CDR3 sequence reads: CASSHRELHGYTF. CDR3 DNA: TGTGCCAGCAGCCACAGGGAGTTGCATGGCTACACCTTC.

In its sample, this clonotype was seen a few times. At one boundary the junction diverges from the germline segment, which might be a read error. The chain is built from TRBV6-1 and TRBJ1-2; D might be TRBD1 (5 bases). The CDR3 runs 14 residues. CDR1 is MNHNS and CDR2 is SASEGT in the germline V gene. The CDR3 DNA reads as TGTGCCAGCCGTGACAGACGAGTTTGGGATGGCTACACCTTC. Residues: CASRDRRVWDGYTF.

Regarding this clonotype: A junction end diverges from the germline sequence, so it may reflect a read error. The chain has TRBV19 and TRBJ2-1; no reliable D call. This CDR3 has 15 residues. The germline CDR1 and CDR2 sequences are LNHDA and SQIVND (reference sequence). This CDR3 reads CASNIEGSLYNEQFF. The CDR3 coding sequence is TGTGCCAGTAATATAGAAGGCAGCCTCTACAATGAGCAGTTCTTC.

V and J are TRBV28 and TRBJ2-7; perhaps TRBD1 as D (5 bases). The V and J ends lost 6 bases and 2 bases respectively, with 14 bases between them. Germline CDR1 MDHEN, CDR2 SYDVKM. This CDR3 is 14 amino acids long. The CDR3, as DNA: TGTGCCAGCAGCCCCAGACAGAATGCCTACGAGCAGTACTTC. Translating gives CASSPRQNAYEQYF.

The chain employs TRBV6-6 and TRBJ2-1; weak D call: TRBD2 (5 bases). Germline V gives CDR1 MNHNY, CDR2 SVGAGI (reference sequence). This CDR3 is built from 15 residues. V was trimmed by 2 bases and J by 9 bases, leaving 17 bases between them. CDR3 in amino acids: CASSYASPLVSEQFF. The CDR3 DNA is TGTGCCAGCAGTTACGCTAGCCCCCTAGTTAGTGAGCAGTTCTTC.

This clonotype was detected only a few times. V is TRBV6-1 and J is TRBJ1-5; D ambiguous. CDR3 length equals 13 residues. Trimming shortened V by 4 bases and J by 3 bases, and 7 bases separated the two germline ends. CDR1 MNHNS and CDR2 SASEGT come from the germline V gene. The chain's CDR3 is CASSATDNQPQHF. Here the CDR3 DNA reads TGTGCCAGCAGTGCCACCGACAATCAGCCCCAGCATTTT.

The chain couples TRBV2 to TRBJ1-1; D call uncertain. The V end was cut by 6 bases, the J end by 0 bases, with 14 bases between. There are 15 residues in the CDR3. Germline V gives CDR1 SNHLY, CDR2 FYNNEI. The CDR3 region is CASSLIPVLNTEAFF. For the CDR3, the DNA is TGTGCCAGCAGCTTAATTCCGGTTCTGAACACTGAAGCTTTCTTT.

This clonotype was counted ten times or more. The chain carries TRBV7-2 and TRBJ1-5, with TRBD1 matching over 9 bases. Trimming removed 5 bases from V and 2 bases from J; junction bases left unmatched: 4. The CDR3 is 15 amino acids. CDR1 SGHTA and CDR2 FQGNSA come from the germline V gene. The CDR3 DNA reads TGTGCCAGCAGCACATGGACAGGGGGCAATCAGCCCCAGCATTTT. As protein: CASSTWTGGNQPQHF.

There are many counts of this clonotype. V and J are TRBV20-1 and TRBJ1-1, with a weak D call TRBD1 (5 bases). This CDR3 has 15 residues. V was cut by 3 bases and J by 5 bases, with 19 bases left in between. CDR1 and CDR2 (germline): DFQATT, SNEGSKA (reference sequence). CDR3 protein: CSASDPGRMLTEAFF. The CDR3 DNA sequence: TGCAGTGCTAGTGATCCGGGACGCATGTTGACTGAAGCTTTCTTT.

The chain employs TRBV28 and TRBJ2-7; D ambiguous. Germline values: CDR1 MDHEN, CDR2 SYDVKM. Deletions cut 7 bases from V and 2 bases from J, with 15 bases between. The length of the CDR3 is 14 residues. CDR3 coding DNA: TGTGCCAGCACAAGAGCGCCGGCCACCTACGAGCAGTACTTC. It yields the protein CASTRAPATYEQYF.

This clonotype was counted at least ten times. This chain connects TRBV28 to TRBJ1-4; the match to TRBD1 covers 7 bases. This CDR3 is 15 amino acids long. V lost 5 bases to trimming and J lost 8 bases; unmatched junction nucleotides: 11. Germline CDR1 reads MDHEN; CDR2 reads SYDVKM. CDR3 region: CASSRLRQGSEKLFF. The CDR3 DNA follows: TGTGCCAGCAGTCGACTAAGACAGGGAAGCGAAAAACTGTTTTTT.

This clonotype has a count of ten or more. The chain joins TRBV27 to TRBJ2-7, with a possible D match to TRBD2 (6 bases). The CDR3 contains 14 residues. V shed 3 bases and J shed 2 bases, with 11 bases lying between them. The germline V gene has CDR1 MNHEY and CDR2 SMNVEV (reference sequence). The CDR3 region is CASSFGLSTYEQYF. The CDR3 nucleotides are TGTGCCAGCAGTTTCGGACTATCCACCTACGAGCAGTACTTC.

There are a few counts of this clonotype. The chain employs TRBV29-1 and TRBJ2-3; TRBD2 is a possible D gene (6 bases). This CDR3 has 13 amino acids. Per the germline V gene, CDR1 is SQVTM and CDR2 is ANQGSEA. Trimming cost V 5 bases and J 1 base, with 10 bases left between them. The CDR3 DNA follows: TGCAGCGTTCGGGAGTGGGGCACAGATACGCAGTATTTT. Translating gives CSVREWGTDTQYF.

This clonotype was detected only a few times. The chain employs TRBV3-1 and TRBJ2-2; tentative D call: TRBD2 (6 bases). The germline CDR1 and CDR2 sequences are LGHDT and YNNKEL (reference sequence). With 1 base removed from V and 6 bases from J, the gap between germline ends came to 12 bases. The CDR3 is made up of 15 amino acids. As DNA, the CDR3 is TGTGCCAGCAGCCAAGTACTAGCTAAGGCCGGGGAGCTGTTTTTT. This sequence encodes CASSQVLAKAGELFF.

The sample holds a few counts of this clonotype. The J gene is TRBJ2-3, the V gene TRBV4-2, with D tentatively TRBD2 (5 bases). Germline CDR1 is LGHNA and CDR2 is YNFKEQ. This CDR3 has 14 residues. Trimming took off 6 bases at V and 2 bases at J, with 12 bases between the two ends. Written as DNA, the CDR3 is TGTGCCAGCAGAGAGGGCGGCTACACAGATACGCAGTATTTT. Amino acids: CASREGGYTDTQYF.

This clonotype was observed many times. This chain joins TRBV20-1 and TRBJ1-2, with TRBD1 matching over 7 bases. Germline lookup yields CDR1 DFQATT and CDR2 SNEGSKA (reference sequence). The CDR3 has 14 amino acids. The junction had 9 bases not matched to a gene; V was cut back by 6 bases and J by 2 bases. CDR3 DNA: TGCAGTGCCACACAGGGGAATCTAAACTATGGCTACACCTTC. It codes for CSATQGNLNYGYTF.

There are a few counts of this clonotype. The chain joins TRBV27 to TRBJ1-6; D gene ambiguous. The ends were cut back, 4 bases at V and 10 bases at J, with 17 bases in the middle. Germline V gene lookup returns CDR1 MNHEY and CDR2 SMNVEV (reference sequence). This CDR3 has 15 amino acids. The CDR3 loop is CASSSTPEGRSPLHF. The CDR3 bases are TGTGCCAGCAGTTCTACCCCCGAGGGAAGGTCACCCCTCCACTTT.

This clonotype has at least ten counts. CDR3 bases: TGTGCCAGCAGACCTACCCGAGCGGGAGTCACAGATACGCAGTATTTT. Translation gives CASRPTRAGVTDTQYF. This chain joins TRBV7-8 and TRBJ2-3; 8 bases align to TRBD2. After removal of 6 bases from V and 2 bases from J, the junction contained 10 bases not matched to a gene. CDR1 and CDR2 (germline): SGHVS, FQNEAQ. CDR3 length: 16 amino acids.

The rearrangement joins TRBV20-1 to TRBJ2-5; D is uncertain. Germline CDR1 DFQATT, CDR2 SNEGSKA (reference sequence). The CDR3 loop spans 10 amino acids. With 3 bases removed from V and 5 bases from J, the gap between germline ends came to 4 bases. CDR3 in DNA: TGCAGTGCTAGTTTGGAGACCCAGTACTTC. Amino acid sequence: CSASLETQYF.

This chain uses TRBV18 with TRBJ2-3; 7 bases fit TRBD2. The CDR3 is 14 amino acids. Germline CDR1 KGHSH, CDR2 LQKENI. The V gene end was trimmed by 2 bases and the J gene end by 5 bases; junction bases not matched to a gene: 4. CDR3 nucleotide sequence: TGTGCCAGCTCACCATCGGGAGGTCAAGATACGCAGTATTTT. It translates to CASSPSGGQDTQYF.

The rearrangement links TRBV24-1 to TRBJ1-1; weak D call: TRBD1 (5 bases). Germline V CDR1 and CDR2: KGHDR, SFDVKD. The V and J ends lost 11 bases and 4 bases respectively, with 19 bases between them. This CDR3 has 14 residues. The CDR3 reads CANLWRQLITEAFF. CDR3 nucleotide sequence: TGTGCCAACTTATGGAGACAGTTGATCACTGAAGCTTTCTTT.